The next 10 T cell receptor beta chains were all read from a single sample in a study of blood T cell repertoires in COVID-19. Here immunoSEQ multiplex PCR was the method, and the copy in TCRdb shows in-frame clones only, minus some. Of around 280,000 clones detected, 85% to 90% appear once; the ten largest clones hold 11%. The sample consisted of peripheral blood. The receptors originated from a woman in her twenties or thirties with COVID-19, enrolled during active disease.

The rearrangement uses TRBV7-9 and TRBJ1-1; perhaps TRBD1 as D (6 bases). The CDR3 is 11 amino acids. Germline CDR1 is SEHNR and CDR2 is FQNEAQ (reference sequence). Trimming cost V 5 bases and J 10 bases, with 11 bases left between them. The CDR3 bases are TGTGCCAGCAGCCTAGAAGGGGGAGCTTTCTTT. Translating gives CASSLEGGAFF.

The CDR3: CASSYPGQGARTEAFF. CDR3 nucleotides: TGTGCCAGCAGCTATCCGGGACAGGGGGCGCGTACTGAAGCTTTCTTT. The chain links TRBV11-2 to TRBJ1-1, with 12 nucleotides matching TRBD1. Trimming took 4 bases from V and 5 from J; bases not matched to a gene: 8. CDR1 and CDR2 from the germline V gene are SGHAT and FQNNGV. The CDR3 has 16 residues.

The V gene is TRBV15, the J gene TRBJ1-1; D is uncertain. V was pared by 0 bases and J by 0 bases, with 11 bases between. The CDR3 runs to 16 residues. Looked up from germline, CDR1 is LNHNV and CDR2 is YYDKDF (reference sequence). The CDR3 DNA follows: TGTGCCACCAGCAGAGATCGTTACATCTTGAACACTGAAGCTTTCTTT. Its translation: CATSRDRYILNTEAFF.

The chain combines TRBV7-2 with TRBJ1-1; TRBD1 might be the D (5 bases). This CDR3 spans 13 amino acids. Germline V gene lookup returns CDR1 SGHTA and CDR2 FQGNSA. V gave up 2 bases and J gave up 2 bases, with 6 bases separating them. CDR3 bases: TGTGCCAGCAGCTTAAGGGGAAACACTGAAGCTTTCTTT. It is translated as CASSLRGNTEAFF.

This clone appeared a single time. The V gene is TRBV5-5, the J gene TRBJ1-2, with TRBD1 as a possible D gene (5 bases). V lost 2 bases, J lost 4 bases, and 24 bases lay in between. The CDR3 runs to 18 residues. Germline V gene lookup returns CDR1 SGHKS and CDR2 YYEKEE (reference sequence). The CDR3 is CASSLIFLQGGESYGYTF. CDR3 DNA sequence: TGTGCCAGCAGCTTAATCTTCCTTCAGGGAGGGGAATCCTATGGCTACACCTTC.

This CDR3 reads CASSDRGLYGYTF. The CDR3 DNA reads TGTGCCAGCAGCGACAGGGGGCTCTATGGCTACACCTTC. The chain carries TRBV6-5 and TRBJ1-2; TRBD1 agrees at 10 bases. The CDR3 is 13 residues long. Looked up from germline, CDR1 is MNHEY and CDR2 is SVGAGI. Trimming removed 6 bases from V and 4 bases from J; junction bases left unmatched: 2.

This sequence joins TRBV5-4 and TRBJ1-2, with TRBD1 matching over 7 bases. V lost 3 bases and J lost 8; bases outside the gene matches: 7. The CDR3 has 13 amino acids. CDR1 is SGHNT and CDR2 is YYREEE in the germline V gene (reference sequence). The CDR3 DNA reads as TGTGCCAGCAGCTCCCCGGGACAGCCGGGCTACACCTTC. Its translation is CASSSPGQPGYTF.

This clone was picked up a small number of times. The chain joins TRBV4-1 to TRBJ2-5; D is possibly TRBD1 (5 bases). There are 14 residues in the CDR3. Germline-derived CDR1 and CDR2 are MGHRA and YSYEKL. Trimming cost V 2 bases and J 5 bases, with 12 bases left between them. DNA for the CDR3: TGCGCCAGCAGCCAAATCCGGACATCGGAGACCCAGTACTTC. It encodes CASSQIRTSETQYF.

This chain links TRBV7-8 with TRBJ2-3, with D possibly matching TRBD2 (5 bases). CDR1 SGHVS and CDR2 FQNEAQ come from the germline V gene. This CDR3 comprises 15 residues. Between the trimmed V and J ends, which lost 3 bases and 5 bases, there was a span of 15 bases. CDR3 sequence: CASSFPDTGKDTQYF. The CDR3 nucleotides are TGTGCCAGCAGCTTCCCCGATACGGGGAAAGATACGCAGTATTTT.

This clone was observed a single time. CDR3 protein: CASSLGDNEKLFF. DNA of the CDR3: TGTGCCAGCAGCTTGGGCGATAATGAAAAACTGTTTTTT. The gene calls are TRBV5-4 and TRBJ1-4; D ambiguous. The CDR3 contains 13 residues. The ends were cut back, 0 bases at V and 4 bases at J, with 4 bases in the middle. Germline CDR1 reads SGHNT; CDR2 reads YYREEE (reference sequence).